A single sample is the source of the 28 T cell receptor beta chains below, sequenced in a study of cytomegalovirus exposure and HLA in healthy donors (TCRdb year 2017). The method was the immunoSEQ multiplex PCR assay. For the multiplex PCR, a mixture combining 60 forward primers for TCR Vbeta segments and 13 reverse primers for TCR Jbeta segments was used. Here the immuneACCESS table is served through TCRdb, limited to in-frame sequences with V and J called. Missing clones are a known gap in these copies; in checked studies unresolved V genes cover under half, and the rest lacks a known reason. The sample table holds 120,000 or so clones, of which around four fifths were seen once. The ten largest clones represent about 11% of the sample. The sample taken for sequencing was PBMCs. The receptors here all came from a male donor in good health and CMV-seropositive.

The rearrangement uses TRBV5-6 and TRBJ2-7; 9 nucleotides line up with TRBD1. Germline V gene data show CDR1 as SGHDT and CDR2 as YYEEEE. This CDR3 has 13 amino acids. The V and J ends lost 3 bases and 4 bases, in that order; junction bases with no gene match: 2. For the CDR3, the DNA is TGTGCCAGCAGCTCCGGGACAGGGTACGAGCAGTACTTC. Encoded protein: CASSSGTGYEQYF.

In DNA form, the CDR3 reads TGTGCCAGCAGTCCCCCGGGAGGTGGAAACACCATATATTTT. Translated, it gives CASSPPGGGNTIYF. The V and J genes are TRBV28 and TRBJ1-3; D remains unclear. The germline gives CDR1 MDHEN, CDR2 SYDVKM. This CDR3 spans 14 amino acids. Trimming cost V 5 bases and J 3 bases, with 11 bases left between them.

The gene calls are TRBV30 and TRBJ2-7, with D perhaps matching TRBD1 (6 bases). CDR3 length: 12 residues. With 2 bases removed from V and 11 bases from J, the gap between germline ends came to 16 bases. The germline V gene has CDR1 GTSNPN and CDR2 SVGIG (reference sequence). CDR3 coding DNA: TGTGCCTGGAGTCTGAGAGGGACAAGTAAGTACTTC. It translates to CAWSLRGTSKYF.

The genes are TRBV4-2 and TRBJ2-1; D is unresolved. The CDR3 contains 15 residues. Looked up from germline, CDR1 is LGHNA and CDR2 is YNFKEQ. V lost 1 base and J 0 bases, leaving 7 bases between the germline ends. The CDR3 region has the DNA TGTGCCAGCAGCCAAGTTCTCAGCTCCTACAATGAGCAGTTCTTC. This translates into CASSQVLSSYNEQFF.

The chain joins TRBV28 to TRBJ1-2; D not resolved. Trimming removed 3 bases from V and 1 base from J, with 6 bases in between. The CDR3 has 13 amino acids. In germline, CDR1 is MDHEN, CDR2 SYDVKM. For the CDR3, the DNA is TGTGCCAGCAGTTTCCTCAGTAACTATGGCTACACCTTC. Its protein is CASSFLSNYGYTF.

This clone came up a few times. At the DNA level, this CDR3 is encoded by other sequences in the same sample as well. This sequence joins TRBV7-2 and TRBJ2-3, with D perhaps TRBD2 (6 bases). V was cut by 5 bases and J by 1 base, with 7 bases left in between. Germline V CDR1 and CDR2: SGHTA, FQGNSA. This CDR3 is built from 13 residues. As DNA, the CDR3 is TGTGCCAGCAGCCCGGGAGGCACAGATACGCAGTATTTT. Translated, it gives CASSPGGTDTQYF. The complete variable domain, with remaining parts taken from reference TRBV7-2 and TRBJ2-3, reads GAGVSQSPSNKVTEKGKDVELRCDPISGHTALYWYRQSLGQGLEFLIYFQGNSAPDKSGLPSDRFSAERTGGSVSTLTIQRTQQEDSAVYLCASSPGGTDTQYFGPGTRLTVL.

This clone was detected once. The rearrangement links TRBV5-4 to TRBJ2-5; D is possibly TRBD1 (6 bases). Germline assignment: CDR1 SGHNT and CDR2 YYREEE (reference sequence). The CDR3 has 15 amino acids. V lost 1 base to trimming and J lost 4 bases, with 14 bases between them. The chain's CDR3 is CASSLSGQPGETQYF. The CDR3 nucleotides are TGTGCCAGCAGCTTGAGTGGACAGCCGGGAGAGACCCAGTACTTC.

The chain uses TRBV5-5 and TRBJ1-4; TRBD1 is a possible D gene (5 bases). This CDR3 region has 16 residues. Germline CDR1 is SGHKS and CDR2 is YYEKEE (reference sequence). V lost 3 bases to trimming and J lost 3 bases, with 15 bases between them. The CDR3 loop is CASSSSVGGANEKLFF. The DNA of the CDR3 is TGTGCCAGCAGCTCCTCTGTCGGGGGGGCTAATGAAAAACTGTTTTTT.

The chain links TRBV28 to TRBJ2-1, with TRBD1 matching over 9 bases. Germline values: CDR1 MDHEN, CDR2 SYDVKM. The CDR3 is 14 residues long. The ends lost 1 base at V and 15 bases at J; junction bases unmatched: 10. CDR3 in amino acids: CASSLYGTGRGVFF. DNA for the CDR3: TGTGCCAGCAGTTTATATGGGACAGGGAGGGGTGTGTTCTTC.

This chain connects TRBV7-2 to TRBJ2-5; D gene unclear. The CDR3 runs 12 residues. From germline, CDR1 is SGHTA and CDR2 FQGNSA. Trimming took off 5 bases at V and 0 bases at J, with 4 bases between the two ends. In DNA form, the CDR3 reads TGTGCCAGCAGCCTAAACCAAGAGACCCAGTACTTC. Translating gives CASSLNQETQYF.

This chain connects TRBV25-1 to TRBJ1-2; TRBD1 matches at 9 bases. This CDR3 has 14 residues. Trimming at V came to 4 bases and at J to 7 bases, leaving 7 bases not matched to a gene. Looked up from germline, CDR1 is MGHDK and CDR2 is SYGVNS. The CDR3, as DNA: TGTGCCAGCAGTGGGGGACAGGGAGGCTCTGGCTACACCTTC. This gives the protein CASSGGQGGSGYTF.

This clone has a handful of counts. The V gene is TRBV5-1, the J gene TRBJ2-7; 7 bases are shared with TRBD2. Germline lookup yields CDR1 SGHRS and CDR2 YFSETQ. The CDR3 consists of 16 residues. J gave up 2 bases and V 3 bases, and 11 bases lay outside the gene matches. CDR3 region: CASSSREERAPYEQYF. The CDR3 DNA is TGCGCCAGCAGCTCCCGGGAGGAGCGGGCTCCCTACGAGCAGTACTTC. The variable domain in full, completed from reference TRBV5-1 and TRBJ2-7, reads KAGVTQTPRYLIKTRGQQVTLSCSPISGHRSVSWYQQTPGQGLQFLFEYFSETQRNKGNFPGRFSGRQFSNSRSEMNVSTLELGDSALYLCASSSREERAPYEQYFGPGTRLTVT.

V gene TRBV7-9 combines with J gene TRBJ1-4; no reliable D call. V was pared by 0 bases and J by 0 bases, with 11 bases between. The CDR3 runs to 17 residues. Germline V gene sequence: CDR1 SEHNR, CDR2 FQNEAQ (reference sequence). As DNA, the CDR3 is TGTGCCAGCAGCTTAGCTCCAAAAGCGACAACTAATGAAAAACTGTTTTTT. The encoded protein is CASSLAPKATTNEKLFF.

The chain recombines TRBV28 with TRBJ2-5; D might be TRBD2 (6 bases). The J call is doubtful: the DNA matches TRBJ2-7 better. CDR3 size: 16 residues. Germline CDR1 is MDHEN and CDR2 is SYDVKM. CDR3 residues: CASSSHEAGSSYEQYF. Here the CDR3 DNA reads TGTGCCAGCAGTTCCCATGAGGCGGGGAGCTCCTACGAGCAGTACTTC.

CDR3 sequence (DNA): TGTGCCAGCAGTCCCGACAGGGGCCCTAACTATGGCTACACCTTC. Protein product: CASSPDRGPNYGYTF. This chain joins TRBV6-5 and TRBJ1-2, with 8 nucleotides matching TRBD1. The CDR3 extends over 15 amino acids. Germline lookup yields CDR1 MNHEY and CDR2 SVGAGI. J was trimmed by 0 bases and V by 5 bases; bases with no gene match: 5.

This clone occurred a few times. This chain links TRBV7-8 with TRBJ1-4; D is possibly TRBD1 (5 bases). V was trimmed by 8 bases and J by 6 bases, leaving 22 bases between them. Germline-derived CDR1 and CDR2 are SGHVS and FQNEAQ. This CDR3 is built from 16 residues. The DNA of the CDR3 is TGTGCCAGCCGGCTGTGGGGCCAGGCCCAAGATGAAAAACTGTTTTTT. Residues: CASRLWGQAQDEKLFF.

V gene TRBV29-1 combines with J gene TRBJ2-4, with D unclear. This CDR3 is 11 amino acids long. Per the germline V gene, CDR1 is SQVTM and CDR2 is ANQGSEA. With 3 bases removed from V and 5 bases from J, the gap between germline ends came to 5 bases. CDR3 coding DNA: TGCAGCGTTGATATTGAAAACATTCAGTACTTC. Amino acids: CSVDIENIQYF.

The chain employs TRBV15 and TRBJ2-5; TRBD1 agrees at 9 bases. The V gene end was trimmed by 2 bases and the J gene end by 2 bases; junction bases not matched to a gene: 9. This CDR3 is 17 amino acids long. Germline V gives CDR1 LNHNV, CDR2 YYDKDF (reference sequence). CDR3 region: CATSRTGGAVKQETQYF. CDR3 nucleotides: TGTGCCACCAGCAGAACAGGGGGCGCCGTAAAGCAAGAGACCCAGTACTTC.

The gene calls are TRBV28 and TRBJ2-1, with D uncertain. The CDR3 length is 11 residues. CDR1 is MDHEN and CDR2 is SYDVKM in the germline V gene. V shed 3 bases and J shed 7 bases, with 4 bases lying between them. The CDR3 region has the DNA TGTGCCAGCAGTTTGAGGAATGAGCAGTTCTTC. It encodes CASSLRNEQFF.

This clone was counted between two and nine times. CDR3 protein: CASSKLQGGDTQYF. CDR3 sequence (DNA): TGTGCCAGCAGTAAACTCCAGGGGGGAGATACGCAGTATTTT. The J gene is TRBJ2-3, the V gene TRBV6-5, with D tentatively TRBD1 (7 bases). Germline V lookup: CDR1 MNHEY, CDR2 SVGAGI. The V end lost 5 bases, the J end lost 5 bases, and 14 bases lay between the germline ends. The CDR3 is 14 residues long.

The chain uses TRBV30 and TRBJ1-5; D not resolved. The CDR3 contains 15 residues. Germline CDR1 reads GTSNPN; CDR2 reads SVGIG (reference sequence). The V and J ends lost 1 base and 0 bases respectively, with 10 bases between them. CDR3 loop: CAWSGGDHSNQPQHF. The CDR3 DNA reads as TGTGCCTGGAGTGGCGGAGATCATAGCAATCAGCCCCAGCATTTT.

The chain couples TRBV6-6 to TRBJ2-1, with D hard to call. This CDR3 spans 12 amino acids. With 7 bases removed from V and 9 bases from J, the gap between germline ends came to 13 bases. Germline V lookup: CDR1 MNHNY, CDR2 SVGAGI (reference sequence). This CDR3 is CASTPLTSEQFF. CDR3 nucleotide sequence: TGTGCCAGCACTCCTCTTACGAGTGAGCAGTTCTTC.

This chain links TRBV20-1 with TRBJ1-4; weak D call: TRBD1 (5 bases). The CDR3 loop spans 11 amino acids. The germline CDR1 and CDR2 sequences are DFQATT and SNEGSKA (reference sequence). This CDR3 reads CRAGWGEKLFF. The DNA of the CDR3 is TGCAGGGCAGGGTGGGGTGAAAAACTGTTTTTT.

The rearrangement joins TRBV5-4 to TRBJ1-1, with TRBD1 matching over 8 bases. CDR1 and CDR2 (germline): SGHNT, YYREEE (reference sequence). The CDR3 consists of 14 residues. Trimming at V came to 4 bases and at J to 1 base, leaving 3 bases not matched to a gene. The CDR3 DNA reads TGTGCCAGCAGCCCCGGGACAGGGAACACTGAAGCTTTCTTT. Translating gives CASSPGTGNTEAFF. Supplemented by reference TRBV5-4 and TRBJ1-1, the full variable domain reads ETGVTQSPTHLIKTRGQQVTLRCSSQSGHNTVSWYQQALGQGPQFIFQYYREEENGRGNFPPRFSGLQFPNYSSELNVNALELDDSALYLCASSPGTGNTEAFFGQGTRLTVV.

This chain connects TRBV25-1 to TRBJ2-4; TRBD1 aligns across 8 bases. CDR1 is MGHDK and CDR2 is SYGVNS in the germline V gene. The CDR3 extends over 13 amino acids. J gave up 4 bases and V 5 bases, and 1 base lay outside the gene matches. CDR3 DNA: TGTGCCAGCAGTTGGACAGGGAAAAACATTCAGTACTTC. As protein: CASSWTGKNIQYF.

CDR3 loop: CASSLGRRNYGYTF. The CDR3 DNA is TGTGCCAGCAGTCTAGGGAGGAGGAACTATGGCTACACCTTC. This chain links TRBV6-5 with TRBJ1-2; D not resolved. The CDR3 sequence is 14 residues long. Germline CDR1 is MNHEY and CDR2 is SVGAGI. Trimming took 5 bases from V and 2 from J, leaving 12 bases between them.

CDR3 coding DNA: TGCGCCAGCAGCCAAGACGCTACCAGGGTCGGGGGCTACGAGCAGTACTTC. It codes for CASSQDATRVGGYEQYF. This chain connects TRBV4-3 to TRBJ2-7, with D maybe TRBD2 (6 bases). Trimming stripped 0 bases from V and 3 bases from J, with 18 bases between. The CDR3 is 17 residues long. Germline CDR1 LGHNA, CDR2 YSLEER.

This clone was found once. The chain joins TRBV18 to TRBJ1-2; D might be TRBD1 (6 bases). V lost 0 bases and J lost 6, with 14 bases in between. The length of the CDR3 is 15 residues. Germline V gene lookup returns CDR1 KGHSH and CDR2 LQKENI. The CDR3 DNA sequence: TGTGCCAGCTCACCACCGCAGATAACAGGGCATGGCTACACCTTC. Translating it yields CASSPPQITGHGYTF.